This entry features one TCR beta chain sequence. Its specificity is not known. These data come from a study of CD8+ T cells in alopecia areata. Study-level information: A 6-month off-drug phase came after tofacitinib, which had lasted 6 to 18 months. Study conclusions and caveats: While tofacitinib was given, many expanded lesional clones persisted in scalp and blood. For patients receiving tofacitinib, scalp clonality and expanded CD8+ clones among the top 100 significantly decreased.

The sequencing template was cDNA reverse transcribed from extracted RNA. TCRdb's copy holds only in-frame clones and misses some; the assay was immunoSEQ multiplex PCR. Of roughly 200,000 clones listed, less than 45% are singletons. Specified treatment: oral pan-JAK inhibitor, 5-10 mg twice daily. Alopecia areata patients had lesional scalp punch biopsies and peripheral blood taken from them. V shed 4 bases and J 1 base; nucleotides not matched to a gene: 10. The CDR3 extends over 17 amino acids. Germline CDR1 is MGHRA and CDR2 is YSYEKL. This TCR derives from a human donor with alopecia areata. The chain joins TRBV4-1 to TRBJ2-1; 7 nucleotides agree with TRBD2. The specimen comprised CD4+ T cells sorted from blood, sampled at week 34, from a patient treated with tofacitinib. This CDR3 is CASSPRAGPLSYNEQFF. Here the CDR3 DNA reads TGCGCCAGCAGCCCGCGAGCGGGGCCGTTGTCCTACAATGAGCAGTTCTTC.